One and the same sample provided the 28 T cell receptor beta chains below, sequenced in a study of blood T cell repertoires in COVID-19 (dated by TCRdb to 2018 to 2020). The method behind the library was the immunoSEQ multiplex PCR assay. TCRdb limited this immuneACCESS table to in-frame rearrangements with V and J called. A share of clones is missing; checked studies link under half to unresolved V genes, and the rest is unexplained. Within this sample are roughly 240,000 clones, with 85% to 90% of them counted one time only. Around 0.85% of the sample lies in the top ten. The specimen was PBMCs or T cells enriched from blood (not recorded which). The receptors come from a man aged 45-60 years who had been exposed to COVID-19.

The chain has TRBV7-8 and TRBJ1-5; TRBD1 is a possible D gene (5 bases). Trimming removed 2 bases from V and 4 bases from J, with 6 bases in between. The CDR3 spans 13 residues. The V gene's germline CDR1 is SGHVS and CDR2 FQNEAQ. This chain's CDR3 is CASSLSGNQPQHF. The CDR3 bases are TGTGCCAGCAGCTTATCAGGGAATCAGCCCCAGCATTTT.

The chain uses TRBV18 and TRBJ2-7; D may be TRBD2 (6 bases). With 3 bases removed from V and 2 bases from J, the gap between germline ends came to 11 bases. The CDR3 sequence is 14 residues long. Germline V gives CDR1 KGHSH, CDR2 LQKENI. The CDR3 protein is CASSPGDFAYEQYV. DNA of the CDR3: TGTGCCAGCTCACCGGGGGACTTCGCCTACGAGCAGTACGTC.

The chain links TRBV6-5 to TRBJ2-5; 8 bases agree with TRBD2. The length of the CDR3 is 14 residues. J gave up 7 bases and V 5 bases, and 9 bases lay outside the gene matches. Germline V gene sequence: CDR1 MNHEY, CDR2 SVGAGI. The chain's CDR3 is CASSPSTSGGTQYF. The CDR3 DNA reads TGTGCCAGCAGTCCCTCCACGAGCGGGGGGACCCAGTACTTC.

V usage is TRBV2 and J usage is TRBJ1-1, with 7 bases that match TRBD1. This CDR3 contains 13 residues. Germline-derived CDR1 and CDR2 are SNHLY and FYNNEI. V trimming: 11 bases; J trimming: 0 bases; junction bases outside the gene matches: 6. CDR3 protein: CADTRGVNTEAFF. CDR3 bases: TGTGCCGACACCAGGGGGGTGAACACTGAAGCTTTCTTT.

The count of this clone is one. One end of the junction fails to match germline, which may point to a read error. V usage is TRBV7-7 and J usage is TRBJ2-7; tentatively, D is TRBD1 (5 bases). This CDR3 is 13 amino acids long. CDR1 SSHAT and CDR2 FNYEAQ come from the germline V gene (reference sequence). The CDR3 coding sequence is TGTGCTAGCAGCTTAGACGACAGCCTGGAGCAGTACTTC. Its protein is CASSLDDSLEQYF. The complete variable domain, with remaining parts taken from reference TRBV7-7 and TRBJ2-7, reads GAGVSQSPRYKVTKRGQDVTLRCDPISSHATLYWYQQALGQGPEFLTYFNYEAQPDKSGLPSDRFSAERPEGSISTLTIQRTEQRDSAMYRCASSLDDSLEQYFGPGTRLTVT.

This chain joins TRBV19 and TRBJ1-5; 7 positions match TRBD1. With 1 base clipped from V and 10 bases from J, the junction kept 16 bases outside the gene matches. CDR1 is LNHDA, CDR2 SQIVND, per germline (reference sequence). CDR3 length: 17 residues. The CDR3 sequence is CASSIGDRWDRLRPQHF. The CDR3 DNA follows: TGTGCCAGTAGTATAGGGGACCGGTGGGACAGATTAAGACCCCAGCATTTT.

J is TRBJ2-7 and V is TRBV30; D gene uncertain. Trimming cost V 5 bases and J 0 bases, with 5 bases left between them. The CDR3 has 11 amino acids. Germline V gene lookup returns CDR1 GTSNPN and CDR2 SVGIG (reference sequence). The CDR3 here is CAWAVSYEQYF. CDR3 DNA sequence: TGTGCCTGGGCGGTCTCCTACGAGCAGTACTTC. The entire variable domain, with the rest obtained from reference TRBV30 and TRBJ2-7, is as follows: SQTIHQWPATLVQPVGSPLSLECTVEGTSNPNLYWYRQAAGRGLQLLFYSVGIGQISSEVPQNLSASRPQDRQFILSSKKLLLSDSGFYLCAWAVSYEQYFGPGTRLTVT.

This chain joins TRBV28 and TRBJ1-2; 11 nucleotides agree with TRBD1. V lost 7 bases to trimming and J lost 7 bases; unmatched junction nucleotides: 8. There are 14 residues in the CDR3. The V gene's germline CDR1 is MDHEN and CDR2 SYDVKM. The CDR3 bases are TGTGCCAGCATTTCCGGGACAGGGGGTCGTGGCTACACCTTC. It yields the protein CASISGTGGRGYTF.

V and J are TRBV9 and TRBJ2-3; 8 bases fit TRBD2. With V trimmed by 5 bases and J by 4 bases, 9 bases remained unmatched. Germline loops: CDR1 SGDLS, CDR2 YYNGEE. The CDR3 sequence is 15 residues long. Here the CDR3 reads CASSADGGGPDTQYF. DNA of the CDR3: TGTGCCAGCAGTGCCGACGGGGGGGGACCAGATACGCAGTATTTT.

CDR3 sequence (DNA): TGCGCCAGCAGTTTTGGGGCACTAGCGGGGCTCGGGACCCAGTACTTC. This gives the protein CASSFGALAGLGTQYF. The chain has TRBV5-1 and TRBJ2-5; 10 nucleotides line up with TRBD2. The CDR3 is 16 residues long. The trim removed 5 bases at V and 7 bases at J, leaving 14 bases unmatched. From germline, CDR1 is SGHRS and CDR2 YFSETQ.

The chain has TRBV2 and TRBJ2-5, with 7 bases that match TRBD2. CDR1 and CDR2 (germline): SNHLY, FYNNEI. Losses at the gene ends were 6 bases for V and 2 bases for J; bases not matched to a gene: 6. The CDR3 contains 14 residues. The CDR3 coding sequence is TGTGCCAGCAGCGTTGGGACTACTCAAGAGACCCAGTACTTC. Translating it yields CASSVGTTQETQYF.

This clone was recorded once. This chain joins TRBV6-5 and TRBJ1-2, with TRBD1 as a possible D gene (5 bases). Germline lookup yields CDR1 MNHEY and CDR2 SVGAGI. This CDR3 is built from 13 residues. V gave up 5 bases and J gave up 8 bases, with 15 bases separating them. The CDR3 region has the DNA TGTGCCAGCAGTCAGCAGGGATTTATAGGCTACACCTTC. It yields the protein CASSQQGFIGYTF.

The chain carries TRBV29-1 and TRBJ2-7; D perhaps matches TRBD1 (6 bases). Germline V gene lookup returns CDR1 SQVTM and CDR2 ANQGSEA. This CDR3 comprises 13 residues. The V end lost 4 bases, the J end lost 0 bases, and 10 bases lay between the germline ends. The CDR3 sequence is CSVVTGSSYEQYF. The CDR3 coding sequence is TGCAGCGTTGTCACAGGGAGCTCCTACGAGCAGTACTTC.

In this sample, this clone turned up once. The V call is TRBV6-5, the J call TRBJ1-2; 7 bases are shared with TRBD1. The length of the CDR3 is 15 residues. V shed 7 bases and J 3 bases; nucleotides not matched to a gene: 11. Germline CDR1 MNHEY, CDR2 SVGAGI. The CDR3 here is CASTPLRTGDYGYTF. Here the CDR3 DNA reads TGTGCCAGCACTCCACTCCGGACAGGCGACTATGGCTACACCTTC.

This clone appeared a single time. The chain employs TRBV29-1 and TRBJ2-3; perhaps TRBD2 as D (5 bases). The germline V gene has CDR1 SQVTM and CDR2 ANQGSEA. The CDR3 spans 15 residues. Trimming pared 8 bases from V and 2 bases from J, leaving 20 bases between. CDR3: CSQKGSPHDTDTQYF. Here the CDR3 DNA reads TGCAGCCAAAAAGGGAGCCCCCACGACACAGATACGCAGTATTTT.

V gene TRBV27 combines with J gene TRBJ1-5, with 8 bases identical to TRBD1. CDR3 length equals 15 residues. The germline CDR1 and CDR2 sequences are MNHEY and SMNVEV (reference sequence). The trim removed 5 bases at V and 3 bases at J, leaving 6 bases unmatched. In nucleotides, the CDR3 is TGTGCCAGCAGTCAACAGGGGGGGGACAATCAGCCCCAGCATTTT. It yields the protein CASSQQGGDNQPQHF.

The rearrangement uses TRBV5-1 and TRBJ2-1; the match to TRBD1 covers 9 bases. The CDR3 has 16 amino acids. With 0 bases clipped from V and 4 bases from J, the junction kept 5 bases outside the gene matches. Germline-derived CDR1 and CDR2 are SGHRS and YFSETQ. The CDR3 DNA is TGCGCCAGCAGCTTGGGCGGACAGGGGCCATACAATGAGCAGTTCTTC. It yields the protein CASSLGGQGPYNEQFF.

CDR3: CASSLGSGWDTEAFF. In DNA form, the CDR3 reads TGCGCCAGCAGCTTGGGTTCAGGTTGGGACACTGAAGCTTTCTTT. This chain links TRBV5-1 with TRBJ1-1; no reliable D call. The CDR3 loop spans 15 amino acids. The V gene lost 0 bases and the J gene lost 3 bases, with 12 bases spanning the gap. Germline V gene lookup returns CDR1 SGHRS and CDR2 YFSETQ.

J is TRBJ1-5 and V is TRBV5-6; TRBD1 matches 8 bases. V dropped 2 bases and J dropped 6; count of bases not matched to a gene: 10. The CDR3 spans 16 residues. Looked up from germline, CDR1 is SGHDT and CDR2 is YYEEEE. CDR3 sequence reads: CASSLWTGRLGQPQHF. The CDR3 nucleotides read TGTGCCAGCAGCTTATGGACAGGGAGGCTAGGTCAGCCCCAGCATTTT.

The table lists this clone with a few counts. The chain employs TRBV7-6 and TRBJ1-6, with 8 bases that match TRBD1. V lost 1 base, J lost 8 bases, and 1 base stayed unmatched. This CDR3 spans 14 amino acids. Germline CDR1 SGHVS, CDR2 FNYEAQ. CDR3 bases: TGTGCCAGCAGCTTAGAACAGGGGGATTCACCCCTCCACTTT. Protein: CASSLEQGDSPLHF.

This clone has just a few counts. This chain links TRBV28 with TRBJ1-4; D possibly corresponds to TRBD1 (5 bases). The CDR3 is made up of 12 amino acids. Deletions cut 5 bases from V and 11 bases from J, with 12 bases between. In germline, CDR1 is MDHEN, CDR2 SYDVKM. DNA for the CDR3: TGTGCCAGCAGTCTCCGACAGCATAAACTGTTTTTT. It is translated as CASSLRQHKLFF. Based on the CDR3 plus reference TRBV28 and TRBJ1-4, the full variable domain is DVKVTQSSRYLVKRTGEKVFLECVQDMDHENMFWYRQDPGLGLRLIYFSYDVKMKEKGDIPEGYSVSREKKERFSLILESASTNQTSMYLCASSLRQHKLFFGSGTQLSVL.

This clone was observed a single time. The junction does not match germline at one end; this may be a read error. The chain joins TRBV18 to TRBJ2-2; TRBD1 is a possible D gene (6 bases). CDR3 length equals 14 residues. CDR1 and CDR2 (germline): KGHSH, LQKENI. CDR3 region: CASSRDRNPGELFF. The CDR3 region has the DNA TGTGCCAGCTCACGAGACAGGAACCCCGGGGAGCTGTTTTTT.

This clone was seen just once. The chain employs TRBV5-1 and TRBJ1-1, with D tentatively TRBD1 (6 bases). V lost 4 bases to trimming and J lost 2 bases, with 15 bases between them. The CDR3 extends over 15 amino acids. Germline values: CDR1 SGHRS, CDR2 YFSETQ. CDR3 protein: CASSPGGAVNTEAFF. The CDR3 nucleotides are TGCGCCAGCAGCCCGGGGGGGGCCGTTAACACTGAAGCTTTCTTT.

This clone was seen a few times. The chain joins TRBV29-1 to TRBJ1-1, with a weak D call TRBD1 (6 bases). The CDR3 sequence is 15 residues long. Germline V lookup: CDR1 SQVTM, CDR2 ANQGSEA. The V end lost 5 bases, the J end lost 5 bases, and 21 bases lay between the germline ends. The CDR3 sequence: CSVRLRSQGRTEAFF. The CDR3 DNA is TGCAGCGTTCGTCTGAGGTCACAGGGTAGGACTGAAGCTTTCTTT.

The chain joins TRBV28 to TRBJ1-3, with D perhaps matching TRBD1 (6 bases). The length of the CDR3 is 14 residues. The V gene's germline CDR1 is MDHEN and CDR2 SYDVKM. The germline V and J ends were trimmed by 6 bases and 0 bases, with 9 bases remaining between them. CDR3 DNA: TGTGCCAGCAGGGGGGACAACTCTGGAAACACCATATATTTT. It translates to CASRGDNSGNTIYF.

V gene TRBV7-9 combines with J gene TRBJ2-3; D possibly corresponds to TRBD2 (5 bases). Trimming took 2 bases from V and 3 from J, leaving 12 bases between them. This CDR3 is 15 amino acids long. Germline lookup yields CDR1 SEHNR and CDR2 FQNEAQ (reference sequence). CDR3 sequence reads: CASSLQPSGTDTQYF. In DNA form, the CDR3 reads TGTGCCAGCAGCTTACAGCCTTCGGGAACAGATACGCAGTATTTT.

The rearrangement joins TRBV5-1 to TRBJ2-1; 9 bases line up with TRBD2. Unmatched junction bases numbered 8, after V lost 0 bases and J lost 4 bases. Germline assignment: CDR1 SGHRS and CDR2 YFSETQ. This CDR3 has 17 amino acids. As DNA, the CDR3 is TGCGCCAGCAGCTTGGCCGGGCTAGCGGGACTTTACAATGAGCAGTTCTTC. Translation: CASSLAGLAGLYNEQFF.

V and J are TRBV7-8 and TRBJ1-1; D is unclear. Germline V gene sequence: CDR1 SGHVS, CDR2 FQNEAQ. V gave up 6 bases and J gave up 6 bases, with 14 bases separating them. The CDR3 is 13 residues long. The CDR3 DNA sequence: TGTGCCAGCAGTCTAGGTCGGAGCCCTGAAGCTTTCTTT. Translated, it gives CASSLGRSPEAFF. Full variable domain (missing parts from reference TRBV7-8 and TRBJ1-1): GAGVSQSPRYKVAKRGQDVALRCDPISGHVSLFWYQQALGQGPEFLTYFQNEAQLDKSGLPSDRFFAERPEGSVSTLKIQRTQQEDSAVYLCASSLGRSPEAFFGQGTRLTVV.